The TCR beta chain under discussion was sequenced for a study of early T cells in non-severe SARS-CoV-2 infection. Study-level background: Whole-blood bulk RNA, unsorted, was sequenced, and chains were unpaired.

Separate cDNA molecules each had unique molecular identifiers attached to them. TCRdb independently ran MiXCR on the 5' RACE reads; one entry per CDR3 protein. The repertoire holds tens of thousands of distinct CDR3 sequences, nearly 10% seen once, with 12% in the top ten. This clonotype was counted at least ten times. The antigen is not known. Study-wide points: The matching step, a VDJdb search, favored anti-spike CD8 responses and missed private and CD4 specificities.

Material: whole blood. The TCR sequence derives from an adult who was a healthcare worker with PCR-confirmed SARS-CoV-2 infection or an uninfected control (not recorded which).

CDR3 sequence reads: CASSLGQGRPNEKLFF. The CDR3 nucleotides are TGTGCCAGCAGCTTAGGGCAGGGGCGGCCTAATGAAAAACTGTTTTTT. This chain uses TRBV7-9 with TRBJ1-4, with D perhaps matching TRBD1 (6 bases). Per germline, CDR1 SEHNR and CDR2 FQNEAQ (reference sequence). V dropped 1 base and J dropped 3 bases, with 12 bases sitting between them. The CDR3 is 16 residues long.